These T cell receptor beta chains were read from a single sample in a study of cytomegalovirus exposure and HLA in healthy donors. Repertoires were generated with immunoSEQ multiplex PCR, while TCRdb's copy carries only in-frame clones and drops some. This table holds 90,000 to 100,000 clones, roughly 79% found once. Sequencing input: PBMCs. These TCRs come from a woman aged 40 to 50 in good health and CMV-seronegative. The CDR3 runs from the conserved cysteine through the conserved F or W. Fields, in order: J gene, D gene, clone size, V gene, CDR3 DNA, CDR3 protein. A D gene is named only where the DNA matches it firmly. Only part of the rows carry a size: once, few, many, or a class if the clone is expanded.

TRBJ1-2	-	-	TRBV5-4	TGTGCCAGCAGGGTGGAGTCCGCGGTGAGCTACACCTTC	CASRVESAVSYTF
TRBJ1-4	-	-	TRBV5-1	TGCGCCAGCAGCCCTCACGGGGGTTCGAATGAAAAACTGTTTTTT	CASSPHGGSNEKLFF
TRBJ1-5	-	once	TRBV19	TGTGCCAGTAGTATTTTCGACAGCGTCAATCAGCCCCAGCATTTT	CASSIFDSVNQPQHF
TRBJ2-5	TRBD2	-	TRBV5-6	TGTGCCAGCAACGGGGGGGACCCACAAGAGACCCAGTACTTC	CASNGGDPQETQYF
TRBJ2-2	TRBD1	once	TRBV10-3	TGTGCCATCAGTGAGGTAGGACAGGGAGCGTTAGAGGTGACCGGGGAGCTGTTTTTT	CAISEVGQGALEVTGELFF
TRBJ2-7	TRBD1	-	TRBV11-2	TGTGCCAGCAGAGATAACAGGGGAAGGGGCTACGAGCAGTACTTC	CASRDNRGRGYEQYF
TRBJ1-6	-	-	TRBV30	TGTGCCTGGACCCACAGGGAGAATTCACCCCTCCACTTT	CAWTHRENSPLHF
TRBJ1-1	TRBD1	-	TRBV5-1	TGCGCCAGCAGCAACCGGACAGGGGCTATTTTGAGCACTGAAGCTTTCTTT	CASSNRTGAILSTEAFF
TRBJ1-1	-	once	TRBV19	TGTGCCAGTAGTGGGGGGTTCCAGACTGAAGCTTTCTTT	CASSGGFQTEAFF
TRBJ2-2	-	-	TRBV5-4	TGTGCCAGCAGCCCTACAGGAAAGAACACCGGGGAGCTGTTTTTT	CASSPTGKNTGELFF
TRBJ2-1	TRBD2	-	TRBV7-3	TGTGCCAGCAGCGCTACTAGCGGGGGGGCCGATGAGCAGTTCTTC	CASSATSGGADEQFF